Presented here are 30 T cell receptor beta chains from one specimen sequenced in a study of cytomegalovirus exposure and HLA in healthy donors. The PCR contained 60 Vbeta and 13 Jbeta primers. Generated by immunoSEQ multiplex PCR, the TCRdb table keeps only in-frame clones and is missing some. The sample holds around 110,000 clones; 75% to 85% are singletons and the top ten take about 4.5%. The material sequenced was PBMCs. All receptors derive from a man aged 25 to 40 in good health and CMV-seropositive.

The chain has TRBV19 and TRBJ2-3; 7 bases fit TRBD2. The CDR3 has 13 residues. Germline trimming cut 10 bases from V and 0 bases from J; bases unmatched to any gene: 4. The germline gives CDR1 LNHDA, CDR2 SQIVND (reference sequence). For the CDR3, the DNA is TGTGCCAACCCCGGGAGGAGCACAGATACGCAGTATTTT. The encoded protein is CANPGRSTDTQYF.

The chain uses TRBV5-5 and TRBJ2-7; maybe TRBD1 (7 bases). This CDR3 is built from 14 residues. In germline, CDR1 is SGHKS, CDR2 YYEKEE (reference sequence). With 0 bases removed from V and 3 bases from J, the gap between germline ends came to 10 bases. CDR3: CASSLVQGGYEQYF. Here the CDR3 DNA reads TGTGCCAGCAGCTTGGTGCAGGGGGGCTACGAGCAGTACTTC.

About this clone: Mismatch with germline at one junction end may stem from a read error. V is TRBV5-6 and J is TRBJ2-4; D ambiguous. Per germline, CDR1 SGHDT and CDR2 YYEEEE. This CDR3 has 13 residues. The CDR3 loop reads CASSQVGKNSQYF. CDR3 nucleotides: TGTGCCAGCAGCCAAGTTGGAAAAAACAGTCAGTACTTC.

The V and J genes are TRBV11-3 and TRBJ1-2; maybe TRBD1 (6 bases). CDR3 length: 13 amino acids. Trimming stripped 5 bases from V and 3 bases from J, with 10 bases between. Germline V gene sequence: CDR1 SGHNT, CDR2 YENEEA. For the CDR3, the DNA is TGTGCCAGCAGCCCCGGACAGTACTATGGCTACACCTTC. Translating gives CASSPGQYYGYTF.

The chain joins TRBV6-5 to TRBJ1-6; 8 nucleotides agree with TRBD1. Germline CDR1 is MNHEY and CDR2 is SVGAGI. The CDR3 has 15 amino acids. Trimming at V came to 5 bases and at J to 6 bases, leaving 6 bases not matched to a gene. This CDR3 reads CASSLQGAANSPLHF. The CDR3 DNA follows: TGTGCCAGCAGTCTCCAGGGGGCAGCTAATTCACCCCTCCACTTT.

V usage is TRBV6-6 and J usage is TRBJ1-2; 7 bases agree with TRBD1. Germline assignment: CDR1 MNHNY and CDR2 SVGAGI (reference sequence). The CDR3 is made up of 13 amino acids. V trimming: 6 bases; J trimming: 3 bases; junction bases outside the gene matches: 4. CDR3 DNA sequence: TGTGCCAGCAGGTACGACAGGGACTATGGCTACACCTTC. Amino acids: CASRYDRDYGYTF.

The chain carries TRBV27 and TRBJ1-1; D might be TRBD1 (5 bases). The V and J ends lost 2 bases and 2 bases respectively, with 6 bases between them. The CDR3 totals 13 residues. The germline CDR1 and CDR2 sequences are MNHEY and SMNVEV (reference sequence). In nucleotides, the CDR3 is TGTGCCAGCAGTTTAGGGGCCAACACTGAAGCTTTCTTT. It specifies CASSLGANTEAFF.

The chain uses TRBV9 and TRBJ2-3; 7 bases align to TRBD2. Germline lookup yields CDR1 SGDLS and CDR2 YYNGEE. The CDR3 is made up of 17 amino acids. The J segment lost 1 base and the V segment lost 1 base, leaving 9 bases of the junction unmatched. The DNA for the CDR3 is TGTGCCAGCAGCGTAAGTCCGAGCGGGGCTCGCACAGATACGCAGTATTTT. Protein product: CASSVSPSGARTDTQYF.

This clone showed up just a few times. V usage is TRBV6-5 and J usage is TRBJ1-1, with D maybe TRBD1 (6 bases). V was cut by 6 bases and J by 3 bases, with 8 bases left in between. This CDR3 has 12 residues. CDR1 is MNHEY, CDR2 SVGAGI, per germline. The CDR3 DNA is TGTGCCAGCAGACAGGGCCACACTGAAGCTTTCTTT. As protein: CASRQGHTEAFF.

CDR3 sequence: CASRSRGTTDTQYF. DNA of the CDR3: TGTGCCAGTAGATCCCGGGGGACCACAGATACGCAGTATTTT. V is TRBV19 and J is TRBJ2-3, with D possibly matching TRBD2 (6 bases). This CDR3 has 14 residues. Per germline, CDR1 LNHDA and CDR2 SQIVND (reference sequence). V lost 6 bases to trimming and J lost 2 bases, with 12 bases between them. Using reference TRBV19 and TRBJ2-3 for the parts outside the CDR3, the full variable domain is DGGITQSPKYLFRKEGQNVTLSCEQNLNHDAMYWYRQDPGQGLRLIYYSQIVNDFQKGDIAEGYSVSREKKESFPLTVTSAQKNPTAFYLCASRSRGTTDTQYFGPGTRLTVL.

The V gene is TRBV27, the J gene TRBJ2-1; 7 nucleotides agree with TRBD1. Germline loops: CDR1 MNHEY, CDR2 SMNVEV (reference sequence). The CDR3 has 15 residues. V was pared by 7 bases and J by 10 bases, with 16 bases of the junction left unmatched. DNA of the CDR3: TGTGCCAGCACCCACCTAGGACAGGAATACGGCGAGCAGTTCTTC. Protein product: CASTHLGQEYGEQFF.

This sequence joins TRBV29-1 and TRBJ2-3, with unresolved D. This CDR3 has 11 amino acids. Germline V gene sequence: CDR1 SQVTM, CDR2 ANQGSEA. Between the trimmed V and J ends, which lost 8 bases and 5 bases, there was a span of 11 bases. CDR3 in amino acids: CSSDPGDTQYF. The CDR3 DNA reads TGCAGCAGCGATCCCGGAGATACGCAGTATTTT.

This chain uses TRBV9 with TRBJ1-5, with D perhaps matching TRBD1 (5 bases). Trimming cost V 1 base and J 4 bases, with 9 bases left between them. The CDR3 is made up of 14 amino acids. The germline V gene encodes CDR1 SGDLS and CDR2 YYNGEE. This CDR3 is CASSVPGMNQPQHF. The CDR3 DNA reads TGTGCCAGCAGCGTACCAGGGATGAATCAGCCCCAGCATTTT.

This chain links TRBV7-2 with TRBJ1-6; D unclear. CDR1 and CDR2 (germline): SGHTA, FQGNSA. Trimming shortened V by 2 bases and J by 4 bases, and 12 bases separated the two germline ends. This CDR3 is built from 16 residues. The CDR3 protein is CASSLTWSGYNSPLHF. The DNA for the CDR3 is TGTGCCAGCAGCTTAACGTGGTCGGGTTATAATTCACCCCTCCACTTT.

The V and J genes are TRBV7-9 and TRBJ1-2; no reliable D call. Per the germline V gene, CDR1 is SEHNR and CDR2 is FQNEAQ (reference sequence). Trimming cost V 2 bases and J 7 bases, with 11 bases left between them. The CDR3 is 13 amino acids. The CDR3 nucleotides read TGTGCCAGCAGCTTACAAGCAGGCACTGGCTACACCTTC. It encodes CASSLQAGTGYTF.

J is TRBJ1-1 and V is TRBV19, with 12 bases identical to TRBD1. Trimming cost V 6 bases and J 0 bases; bases outside gene matches: 8. CDR1 LNHDA and CDR2 SQIVND come from the germline V gene (reference sequence). CDR3 length: 17 residues. The CDR3 DNA follows: TGTGCCAGTAGATTAGGGACAGGGGGCGCCCTGAACACTGAAGCTTTCTTT. Its translation: CASRLGTGGALNTEAFF.

This chain links TRBV11-2 with TRBJ1-2, with 8 bases identical to TRBD1. The length of the CDR3 is 14 residues. The V and J ends lost 0 bases and 8 bases, in that order; junction bases with no gene match: 5. Germline CDR1 and CDR2: SGHAT and FQNNGV. Written as DNA, the CDR3 is TGTGCCAGCAGCTTAGAGGTGACAGGGGCGGGCTACACCTTC. Translating it yields CASSLEVTGAGYTF. Looking up the rest from reference TRBV11-2 and TRBJ1-2 gives the full variable domain: EAGVAQSPRYKIIEKRQSVAFWCNPISGHATLYWYQQILGQGPKLLIQFQNNGVVDDSQLPKDRFSAERLKGVDSTLKIQPAKLEDSAVYLCASSLEVTGAGYTFGSGTRLTVV.

The genes are TRBV6-1 and TRBJ2-7; D not certain. CDR1 and CDR2 (germline): MNHNS, SASEGT. Trimming removed 6 bases at V and 7 bases at J, with 10 bases between. The CDR3 is 11 residues long. The CDR3 sequence: CASRRAREQYF. DNA for the CDR3: TGTGCCAGCAGGAGAGCTCGGGAGCAGTACTTC.

J is TRBJ2-3 and V is TRBV5-1; 8 nucleotides align to TRBD1. CDR1 is SGHRS, CDR2 YFSETQ, per germline. This CDR3 has 16 amino acids. With V trimmed by 0 bases and J by 1 base, 4 bases remained unmatched. The CDR3 sequence: CASSLVQGAGTDTQYF. DNA for the CDR3: TGCGCCAGCAGCTTGGTGCAGGGGGCGGGCACAGATACGCAGTATTTT.

V usage is TRBV7-9 and J usage is TRBJ2-1; D is possibly TRBD2 (5 bases). CDR1 is SEHNR, CDR2 FQNEAQ, per germline (reference sequence). Between the trimmed V and J ends, which lost 3 bases and 8 bases, there was a span of 8 bases. This CDR3 is built from 12 residues. CDR3 residues: CASSFREDEQFF. The CDR3 nucleotides read TGTGCCAGCAGCTTTCGGGAAGATGAGCAGTTCTTC.

This chain uses TRBV18 with TRBJ2-3; TRBD2 aligns across 9 bases. With 6 bases clipped from V and 1 base from J, the junction kept 11 bases outside the gene matches. The CDR3 sequence is 17 residues long. The germline CDR1 and CDR2 sequences are KGHSH and LQKENI. CDR3 coding DNA: TGTGCCAGCTCCTCGACTAGCGGATGGGACCGCACAGATACGCAGTATTTT. Its translation: CASSSTSGWDRTDTQYF.

As concerns this clone: One end of the junction is discordant with germline, which a read error may explain. CDR3 amino acids: CSSSLGRAEAFF. In nucleotides, the CDR3 is TGTTCCAGCAGCTTAGGCCGGGCTGAAGCTTTCTTT. The V call is TRBV7-9, the J call TRBJ1-1, with D unresolved. The CDR3 runs to 12 residues. Germline V CDR1 and CDR2: SEHNR, FQNEAQ (reference sequence).

This clone appeared once. The genes are TRBV4-1 and TRBJ1-2; D remains ambiguous. V was clipped by 0 bases and J by 4 bases, with 3 bases between them. The CDR3 has 12 residues. In germline, CDR1 is MGHRA, CDR2 YSYEKL. The CDR3 DNA sequence: TGCGCCAGCAGCCAAGACTCCTATGGCTACACCTTC. As protein: CASSQDSYGYTF.

This clone was picked up one time. The chain is built from TRBV7-5 and TRBJ1-1; TRBD1, the table's D call, lacks a check against the DNA. TRBV7-5 is a pseudogene locus. This CDR3 comprises 14 residues. CDR3 amino acids: CARSCWTGDTEAFF. CDR3 in DNA: TGTGCCAGAAGCTGTTGGACAGGGGACACTGAAGCTTTCTTT.

With regard to this clone: Its ends do not fully match the called genes, so a read error is possible. The CDR3 reads CASREQGLAKNSQYF. CDR3 nucleotides: TGTGCCAGCAGAGAACAGGGACTAGCCAAAAACAGTCAGTACTTC. The chain recombines TRBV6-1 with TRBJ2-4, with TRBD2 matching 9 bases. This CDR3 is built from 15 residues. Per the germline V gene, CDR1 is MNHNS and CDR2 is SASEGT.

J is TRBJ2-2 and V is TRBV29-1; 8 nucleotides agree with TRBD1. The CDR3 extends over 16 amino acids. J lost 3 bases, V lost 2 bases, and 8 bases had no gene match. Germline V lookup: CDR1 SQVTM, CDR2 ANQGSEA. CDR3 in amino acids: CSVETGTGGYTGELFF. CDR3 nucleotides: TGCAGCGTTGAAACGGGGACAGGCGGCTACACCGGGGAGCTGTTTTTT.

Concerning this clone: The junction departs from germline at one end; a sequencing error may be responsible. The J gene is TRBJ2-7, the V gene TRBV7-9; tentative D call: TRBD1 (5 bases). Germline lookup yields CDR1 SEHNR and CDR2 FQNEAQ (reference sequence). The CDR3 covers 12 residues. In DNA, the CDR3 is TGTTCCAGCAGCTTACCAGGGTACGAGCAGTACTTC. It is translated as CSSSLPGYEQYF. Filled out from reference TRBV7-9 and TRBJ2-7, the complete variable domain reads DTGVSQNPRHKITKRGQNVTFRCDPISEHNRLYWYRQTLGQGPEFLTYFQNEAQLEKSRLLSDRFSAERPKGSFSTLEIQRTEQGDSAMYLCSSSLPGYEQYFGPGTRLTVT.

This chain uses TRBV5-1 with TRBJ2-7, with D tentatively TRBD1 (5 bases). From germline, CDR1 is SGHRS and CDR2 YFSETQ. Trimming removed 0 bases from V and 5 bases from J, with 15 bases in between. This CDR3 has 15 residues. The CDR3 nucleotides read TGCGCCAGCAGCTTGGTACAGATGGGGCTCGACGAGCAGTACTTC. Translated: CASSLVQMGLDEQYF.

This clone has just a few counts. This could be a read error, since a much larger clone is one nucleotide away. The sample carries other DNA sequences with the same CDR3. The chain combines TRBV5-5 with TRBJ1-5, with D tentatively TRBD1 (6 bases). This CDR3 is built from 15 residues. Germline V gene data show CDR1 as SGHKS and CDR2 as YYEKEE (reference sequence). The CDR3 loop is CASSQSTGSNQPQHF. The CDR3 DNA sequence: TGCGCCAGCAGCCAATCTACAGGGAGCAATCAGCCCCAGCATTTT.

As DNA, the CDR3 is TGCGCCAGCAGCCAAGTGAGGTATAATTCACCCCTCCACTTT. Encoded protein: CASSQVRYNSPLHF. This sequence joins TRBV4-3 and TRBJ1-6, with D unresolved. CDR1 LGHNA and CDR2 YSLEER come from the germline V gene. V was pared by 1 base and J by 4 bases, with 5 bases between. This CDR3 region has 14 residues.